This TCR beta chain was retrieved from a study of T cells after yellow fever vaccination. General study points: Reappearing after the booster were most of the clones from primary vaccination (less than 97% CD4, roughly 86% CD8). Relatively few clonotypes were ones that appeared in both CD4 and CD8 compartments.

This clonotype was recorded many times. The antigen is not known. Each CDR3 protein gets one entry after TCRdb re-called the 5' RACE reads with MiXCR. The sample has over 300,000 distinct CDR3 sequences; approximately 4% are singletons. V was cut by 2 bases and J by 5 bases, with 7 bases left in between. The V gene's germline CDR1 is SGHAT and CDR2 FQNNGV. There are 12 residues in the CDR3. The chain links TRBV11-2 to TRBJ2-7, with a weak D call TRBD1 (5 bases). The source material was PBMCs, sampled 5 days after the yellow fever booster vaccination. The TCR comes from a man aged 18 to 30 who received the YFV17D yellow fever vaccine. This CDR3 is CASSLQGHEQYF. In DNA form, the CDR3 reads TGTGCCAGCAGCTTACAGGGCCACGAGCAGTACTTC.